The next 6 T cell receptor beta chains were all read from a single sample in a study of T cells after yellow fever vaccination. From the 5' RACE reads, TCRdb called clonotypes with MiXCR, one entry per CDR3 protein. The data hold hundreds of thousands of distinct CDR3 sequences, with 20% to 25% observed a single time. The sequencing used PBMCs, collected approximately 22 days after the first yellow fever vaccination. The source of these receptors is a man between 18 and 35 years old who received the YFV17D yellow fever vaccine.

This clonotype has ten or more counts. Here the CDR3 DNA reads TGCAGTGCCCCATCCCCGAGTGAGCAGTTCTTC. It specifies CSAPSPSEQFF. This chain links TRBV20-1 with TRBJ2-1; D unresolved. The ends were cut back, 6 bases at V and 9 bases at J, with 12 bases in the middle. This CDR3 is built from 11 residues. Germline V gene lookup returns CDR1 DFQATT and CDR2 SNEGSKA (reference sequence).

The chain links TRBV21-1 to TRBJ1-6; the table's D call, TRBD1, was not checked against the DNA. TRBV21-1 is given as a pseudogene. CDR3 length equals 14 residues. The CDR3 loop is CASRPDREHRALHF. CDR3 in DNA: TGTGCCAGCAGGCCCGACAGGGAACATAGGGCCCTCCACTTT.

This sequence joins TRBV5-1 and TRBJ1-6; TRBD1 matches at 8 bases. Germline lookup yields CDR1 SGHRS and CDR2 YFSETQ. CDR3 length: 14 residues. The ends lost 10 bases at V and 5 bases at J; junction bases unmatched: 8. The CDR3 loop reads CAPGQGENNSPLHF. CDR3 nucleotides: TGCGCCCCCGGACAGGGTGAGAATAATTCACCCCTCCACTTT. The full variable domain, rest sourced from reference TRBV5-1 and TRBJ1-6, is KAGVTQTPRYLIKTRGQQVTLSCSPISGHRSVSWYQQTPGQGLQFLFEYFSETQRNKGNFPGRFSGRQFSNSRSEMNVSTLELGDSALYLCAPGQGENNSPLHFGNGTRLTVT.

J is TRBJ2-7 and V is TRBV6-1, with D possibly matching TRBD1 (5 bases). The germline V and J ends were trimmed by 6 bases and 0 bases, with 15 bases remaining between them. CDR1 is MNHNS, CDR2 SASEGT, per germline. CDR3 length equals 15 residues. CDR3 in amino acids: CASSPGAVSSYEQYF. CDR3 coding DNA: TGTGCCAGCAGCCCTGGGGCGGTGAGCTCCTACGAGCAGTACTTC.

V and J are TRBV9 and TRBJ2-5; no clear D gene. V was shortened by 0 bases and J by 3 bases, with 6 bases between the two germline ends. Germline V lookup: CDR1 SGDLS, CDR2 YYNGEE. This CDR3 contains 13 residues. The chain's CDR3 is CASSVGHKETQYF. The CDR3 coding sequence is TGTGCCAGCAGCGTAGGACATAAAGAGACCCAGTACTTC.

V usage is TRBV2 and J usage is TRBJ2-1; tentative D call: TRBD2 (6 bases). This CDR3 is built from 14 residues. Trimming cost V 10 bases and J 3 bases, with 16 bases left between them. Germline V CDR1 and CDR2: SNHLY, FYNNEI. The CDR3 coding sequence is TGTGCCATAGAGGGGCGGGGCTACTACAATGAGCAGTTCTTC. It is translated as CAIEGRGYYNEQFF. Drawing the rest from reference TRBV2 and TRBJ2-1, the complete variable domain is EPEVTQTPSHQVTQMGQEVILRCVPISNHLYFYWYRQILGQKVEFLVSFYNNEISEKSEIFDDQFSVERPDGSNFTLKIRSTKLEDSAMYFCAIEGRGYYNEQFFGPGTRLTVL.